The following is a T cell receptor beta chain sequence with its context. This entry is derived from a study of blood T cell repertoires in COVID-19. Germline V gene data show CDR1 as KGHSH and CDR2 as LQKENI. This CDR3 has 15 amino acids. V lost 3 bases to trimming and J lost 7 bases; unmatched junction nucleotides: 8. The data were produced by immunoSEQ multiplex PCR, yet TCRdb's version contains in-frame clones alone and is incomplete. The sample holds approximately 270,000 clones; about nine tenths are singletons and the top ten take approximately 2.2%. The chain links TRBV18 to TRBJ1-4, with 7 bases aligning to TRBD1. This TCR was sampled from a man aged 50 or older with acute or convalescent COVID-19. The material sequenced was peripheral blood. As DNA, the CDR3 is TGTGCCAGCTCACCTCGACAGGGTGTTGGTGAAAAACTGTTTTTT. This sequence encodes CASSPRQGVGEKLFF.